Given below is one T cell receptor (beta chain) in context. The CDR3 is 13 amino acids. Germline V lookup: CDR1 MNHEY, CDR2 SVGAGI. With 5 bases clipped from V and 11 bases from J, the junction kept 11 bases outside the gene matches. This record comes from a study of blood T cell repertoires in COVID-19. Study information: Sites across the United States, Italy and Spain contributed samples from acute and convalescent COVID-19. T cells, B-cell-depleted T cells, or PBMCs supplied cDNA or gDNA.

Clones were sequenced by immunoSEQ multiplex PCR, and TCRdb holds only the in-frame ones, with some missing. Of 100,000 or so clones listed, roughly 83% are singletons. V and J are TRBV6-5 and TRBJ1-1; 7 bases map to TRBD1. The source is a human donor in a cohort sampled during active COVID-19. Material for sequencing was peripheral blood. The CDR3 loop reads CASSTIDRVGAFF. CDR3 coding DNA: TGTGCCAGCAGTACTATCGACAGGGTGGGGGCTTTCTTT.